This T cell receptor (beta chain) was captured in a study of blood T cell repertoires in COVID-19. Study overall: COVID-19 samples collected from the United States, Italy and Spain covered acute and convalescent phases. The cDNA or gDNA used as material had been derived from T cells, B-cell-depleted T cells, or PBMCs.

In the authors' workflow: Reference gene primer amplification gave nucleated cell count estimates. Method: immunoSEQ multiplex PCR; TCRdb's copy keeps in-frame clones and lacks some. That table supplies the V and J calls and clone size; D and trimming were determined from the DNA. The sample consists of 280,000 or so clones, 83% of them appearing once. This TCR came from a woman between 50 and 59 years old who had recovered from COVID-19. What was sequenced was peripheral blood.

CDR3: CASSQEMYREETQYF. For the CDR3, the DNA is TGCGCCAGCAGCCAAGAAATGTACAGGGAGGAGACCCAGTACTTC. The chain combines TRBV4-3 with TRBJ2-5; possible D gene TRBD1, 6 bases. Germline-derived CDR1 and CDR2 are LGHNA and YSLEER. Trimming stripped 0 bases from V and 5 bases from J, with 13 bases between. The CDR3 loop spans 15 amino acids.